Listed below are T cell receptor beta chains from one sample, sequenced in a study of blood T cell repertoires in COVID-19. Assay: immunoSEQ multiplex PCR; the TCRdb copy retains only in-frame clones and omits some. This repertoire shows around 140,000 clones, around four fifths found once; its top ten account for 2% to 2.5%. Sequenced material: PBMCs or T cells enriched from blood (not recorded which). The receptors shown here come from a man between 35 and 55 years old with acute COVID-19. The CDR3 runs from the conserved cysteine through the conserved F or W. A D gene is named only where the DNA matches it firmly. Only part of the rows carry a size: once, few, many, or a class if the clone is expanded.

>TRBV6-2/TRBV6-3|-|-|TRBJ1-2|12
TGTGCCAGCAGCCCTCAGGGTTACGGCTACACCTTC
CASSPQGYGYTF
>TRBV6-5|-|-|TRBJ1-2|11
TGTGCCAGCAGCCAGGGCTCCGGCTACACCTTC
CASSQGSGYTF
>TRBV30|TRBD2|few|TRBJ2-2|13
TGTGCCTGGAAGATTGGCGGGGGGCCTACCGAGTTTTTT
CAWKIGGGPTEFF
>TRBV19|-|-|TRBJ1-1|13
TGTGCCAGTAGTATACCGGGGGAATCTGAAGCTTTCTTT
CASSIPGESEAFF
>TRBV7-2|-|-|TRBJ1-5|13
TGTGCCAGCAGCGAGCAGGGCGGTCAGCCCCAGCATTTT
CASSEQGGQPQHF
>TRBV10-3|-|-|TRBJ1-1|15
TGTGCCATCAGTGAGTCGGGTCAGGGAAGGGCTGAAGCTTTCTTT
CAISESGQGRAEAFF
>TRBV19|TRBD1|-|TRBJ1-5|15
TGTGCCAGTAGGGACAGGGGGGGAAGCAATCAGCCCCAGCATTTT
CASRDRGGSNQPQHF
>TRBV18|TRBD1|-|TRBJ1-1|15
TGTGCCAGCTCACCGCCGGGACAGGGTGACACTGAAGCTTTCTTT
CASSPPGQGDTEAFF
>TRBV5-4|TRBD1|-|TRBJ1-5|15
TGTGCCAGCAGCTTGGGGGGACAGGGGGGTCAGCCCCAGCATTTT
CASSLGGQGGQPQHF
>TRBV28|-|-|TRBJ1-5|15
TGTGCCAGCAGTGGCCCGGGACACTTCAATCAGCCCCAGCATTTT
CASSGPGHFNQPQHF
>TRBV7-9|TRBD1|-|TRBJ1-1|15
TGTGCCAGCAGCCGACAGGGGTCGACGAACACTGAAGCTTTCTTT
CASSRQGSTNTEAFF
>TRBV3-1/TRBV3-2|-|-|TRBJ2-1|14
TGTGCCACCAACGGGGGTCCCATACAAAGTGAGCAGTTCTTC
CATNGGPIQSEQFF
>TRBV19|TRBD1|-|TRBJ1-1|15
TGTGCCAGTATCACCACGGGACAGGGTGACACTGAAGCTTTCTTT
CASITTGQGDTEAFF
>TRBV2|-|-|TRBJ2-7|12
TGCGCCACCACGGGTTCCCCCTACGAGCAGTACTTC
CATTGSPYEQYF
>TRBV28|TRBD1|-|TRBJ1-5|15
TGTGCCAGCAGTCCCGAGACAGGGGTGGAACAGCCCCAGCATTTT
CASSPETGVEQPQHF
>TRBV3-1/TRBV3-2|-|-|TRBJ2-1|20
TGTGCCAGCAGCCCTATTCGAACTGGGGACTCGTTTAGGGGCTACAATGAGCAGTTCTTC
CASSPIRTGDSFRGYNEQFF
>TRBV7-2|-|-|TRBJ1-2|13
TGTGCCAGCAGCTTGCGCAGGGTGGGAGGCTACACCTTC
CASSLRRVGGYTF
>TRBV19|-|-|TRBJ2-3|16
TGTGCCAGTAGTATAGACACGGGGGGCGGGTCAGATACGCAGTATTTT
CASSIDTGGGSDTQYF
>TRBV30|TRBD1|-|TRBJ2-3|21
TGTGCCTGGAGTGTACGGGTGGACAGGGGGGAACGACTTACTAGCACAGATACGCAGTATTTT
CAWSVRVDRGERLTSTDTQYF
>TRBV6-5|-|-|TRBJ1-1|13
TGTGCCAGCAGTTACAGGGGGAACACTGAAGCTTTCTTT
CASSYRGNTEAFF
>TRBV9|TRBD1|-|TRBJ1-3|13
TGTGCCAGTGGACAGGGAGCTGGAAACACCATATATTTT
CASGQGAGNTIYF
>TRBV5-6|-|-|TRBJ1-2|12
TGTGCCAGCAGCTTGGTTTCAGGGTTCTACACCTTC
CASSLVSGFYTF
>TRBV27|TRBD1|-|TRBJ2-1|19
TGTGCCAGCAGTCCCTCGTGGGGACAGGGGGTTGTAGCGGGAAATGAGCAGTTCTTC
CASSPSWGQGVVAGNEQFF
>TRBV7-3|TRBD2|-|TRBJ2-2|17
TGTGCCAGCAGCTTAGCGGGACTAGCCGCGAACACCGGGGAGCTGTTTTTT
CASSLAGLAANTGELFF
>TRBV19|TRBD1|few|TRBJ1-5|16
TGTGCCAGTAGTATAGGTTACAGGGGGCGGAATCAGCCCCAGCATTTT
CASSIGYRGRNQPQHF
>TRBV5-1|TRBD2|-|TRBJ2-7|16
TGCGCCAGCAGCGTCCCGGGACTAGCGGGAGGGAGCGAGCAGTACTTC
CASSVPGLAGGSEQYF